The 29 T cell receptor beta chains in this list originate from one sample, sequenced in a study of post-analysis software for immune sequencing data. These TCRs are of unknown antigen specificity. General study findings and limits: Controls showed lower frequencies than patients for several TRBV segments, and TRBV5-6, TRBV5-1 and TRBV20-1 were among these.

Unique molecular identifiers had been added to the TCR beta cDNA libraries. TCRdb independently ran MiXCR on the PCR reads; one entry per CDR3 protein. This table holds 750,000 to 950,000 distinct CDR3 sequences, approximately 53% found once. Sequencing input: blood. Receptor source: a girl aged 10 to 17 with multiple sclerosis.

The chain combines TRBV10-3 with TRBJ1-2; the D gene is possibly TRBD1 (6 bases). The CDR3 runs to 14 residues. Deletions cut 4 bases from V and 8 bases from J, with 17 bases between. The germline V gene has CDR1 ENHRY and CDR2 SYGVKD. The CDR3 is CAISADGGRPGYTF. The CDR3 nucleotides read TGTGCCATCAGTGCGGATGGGGGCCGGCCGGGCTACACCTTC.

The chain recombines TRBV10-3 with TRBJ2-5; D call uncertain. The CDR3 has 13 amino acids. From germline, CDR1 is ENHRY and CDR2 SYGVKD. The germline V and J ends were trimmed by 3 bases and 4 bases, with 9 bases remaining between them. CDR3 DNA sequence: TGTGCCATCAGTGACGCTTCTAGAGAGACCCAGTACTTC. As protein: CAISDASRETQYF.

This rearrangement joins TRBV12-3 or TRBV12-4 to TRBJ2-3, with 8 positions matching TRBD2. V shed 7 bases, J shed 4 bases, and the junction held 13 bases outside the gene matches. This CDR3 has 16 amino acids. The CDR3 spells CASNPRGSGGPDTQYF. CDR3 in DNA: TGTGCCAGCAACCCTCGAGGCAGCGGGGGTCCAGATACGCAGTATTTT.

The genes are TRBV5-1 and TRBJ2-7; D is unresolved. This CDR3 contains 15 residues. The V gene's germline CDR1 is SGHRS and CDR2 YFSETQ. The V end was cut by 3 bases, the J end by 1 base, with 14 bases between. The CDR3 region is CASSYGRLGSYEQYF. The DNA of the CDR3 is TGCGCCAGCAGCTATGGACGGCTGGGGTCCTACGAGCAGTACTTC.

This clonotype appeared a few times. This sequence joins TRBV20-1 and TRBJ2-5; TRBD2 aligns across 8 bases. The junction had 8 bases not matched to a gene; V was cut back by 3 bases and J by 5 bases. CDR1 and CDR2 from the germline V gene are DFQATT and SNEGSKA (reference sequence). The CDR3 extends over 14 amino acids. The CDR3 coding sequence is TGCAGTGCTAGTTTGGGACTAGATCTTGAGACCCAGTACTTC. Its protein product is CSASLGLDLETQYF.

V usage is TRBV9 and J usage is TRBJ1-1; D unclear. CDR1 is SGDLS, CDR2 YYNGEE, per germline. Trimming shortened V by 0 bases and J by 4 bases, and 10 bases separated the two germline ends. CDR3 size: 14 residues. Here the CDR3 reads CASSVGPVGTEAFF. For the CDR3, the DNA is TGTGCCAGCAGCGTAGGTCCGGTGGGCACTGAAGCTTTCTTT.

The CDR3 DNA sequence: TGCGCCAGCAGCTTGGCGGGACAGCTAGTCACTGGGGCCAACGTCCTGACTTTC. Protein product: CASSLAGQLVTGANVLTF. V usage is TRBV5-1 and J usage is TRBJ2-6; 7 nucleotides align to TRBD1. CDR3 length: 18 amino acids. The germline gives CDR1 SGHRS, CDR2 YFSETQ. J was trimmed by 2 bases and V by 0 bases; bases with no gene match: 8.

This clonotype has just a few counts. This chain uses TRBV4-1 with TRBJ2-5; D is perhaps TRBD1 (5 bases). The V end lost 0 bases, the J end lost 11 bases, and 22 bases lay between the germline ends. The CDR3 consists of 16 residues. The germline gives CDR1 MGHRA, CDR2 YSYEKL. The CDR3 protein is CASSQDETARAHEQYF. CDR3 bases: TGCGCCAGCAGCCAAGATGAAACAGCCAGGGCCCATGAGCAGTACTTC.

This clonotype was picked up a small number of times. This chain connects TRBV20-1 to TRBJ2-5; D assignment may be TRBD1 or TRBD2 (5 bases each). This CDR3 comprises 14 residues. The V gene's germline CDR1 is DFQATT and CDR2 SNEGSKA (reference sequence). V was clipped by 0 bases and J by 4 bases, with 12 bases between them. The CDR3 region has the DNA TGCAGTGCTAGAGATCTGTGGGACGTAGAGACCCAGTACTTC. Residues: CSARDLWDVETQYF.

The gene calls are TRBV20-1 and TRBJ2-7, with TRBD2 as a possible D gene (5 bases). The CDR3 is 14 amino acids. V was shortened by 0 bases and J by 5 bases, with 14 bases between the two germline ends. The germline V gene has CDR1 DFQATT and CDR2 SNEGSKA (reference sequence). CDR3 nucleotide sequence: TGCAGTGCTAGAGATAAACGGGGTCATAACGAGCAGTACTTC. It encodes CSARDKRGHNEQYF.

The chain uses TRBV3-1 and TRBJ2-7; D is undetermined. Germline V gives CDR1 LGHDT, CDR2 YNNKEL (reference sequence). V was trimmed by 1 base and J by 4 bases, leaving 11 bases between them. This CDR3 is built from 14 residues. DNA of the CDR3: TGTGCCAGCAGCCAAGCTGGGATCGCTTACGAGCAGTACTTC. Translated, it gives CASSQAGIAYEQYF.

The genes are TRBV5-1 and TRBJ2-5; D is uncertain. The CDR3 runs to 15 residues. The germline V gene has CDR1 SGHRS and CDR2 YFSETQ. Trimming left V 3 bases short and J 5 bases short, with 17 bases between. The CDR3 DNA reads TGCGCCAGCAGCTCGGAGAGAGTACGGCTGGAGACCCAGTACTTC. It encodes CASSSERVRLETQYF.

This clonotype was counted between two and nine times. The V call is TRBV10-3, the J call TRBJ2-1, with D maybe TRBD1 (5 bases). Germline V CDR1 and CDR2: ENHRY, SYGVKD. CDR3 length equals 11 residues. The V end was cut by 4 bases, the J end by 8 bases, with 6 bases between. For the CDR3, the DNA is TGTGCCATCAGTGGGGGCGATGAGCAGTTCTTC. Protein: CAISGGDEQFF.

The rearrangement links TRBV5-6 to TRBJ2-6; 10 bases fit TRBD1. CDR1 and CDR2 (germline): SGHDT, YYEEEE. V shed 4 bases, J shed 0 bases, and the junction held 7 bases outside the gene matches. CDR3 length equals 18 residues. The CDR3, as DNA: TGTGCCAGCAGCGTGGTCTGGGACAGGGGCTCTGGGGCCAACGTCCTGACTTTC. Amino acids: CASSVVWDRGSGANVLTF.

About this clonotype: Compared with germline, one end of the junction differs, possibly owing to a read error. V and J are TRBV5-1 and TRBJ2-3, with TRBD2 matching 8 bases. Germline CDR1 SGHRS, CDR2 YFSETQ. The CDR3 extends over 16 amino acids. The CDR3 coding sequence is TGCGCCGGCAGCTTACTAGCGGCCTCTAGCACAGATACGCAGTATTTT. Its protein is CAGSLLAASSTDTQYF.

The V and J genes are TRBV7-6 and TRBJ2-1; D may match TRBD1 or TRBD2 (5 bases each). Germline lookup yields CDR1 SGHVS and CDR2 FNYEAQ. Deletions cut 2 bases from V and 8 bases from J, with 10 bases between. The CDR3 loop spans 13 amino acids. The CDR3 nucleotides read TGTGCCAGCAGCTTAAATCCGGGACATGAGCAGTTCTTC. This encodes CASSLNPGHEQFF.

The chain is built from TRBV29-1 and TRBJ2-7; 9 positions match TRBD2. Germline V gene data show CDR1 as SQVTM and CDR2 as ANQGSEA. Trimming took 7 bases from V and 5 from J; bases not matched to a gene: 6. The CDR3 loop spans 12 amino acids. The CDR3 bases are TGCAGCGGGGGACTAGCCGTCCACGAGCAGTACTTC. Translation gives CSGGLAVHEQYF.

This rearrangement joins TRBV29-1 to TRBJ2-7, with D maybe TRBD1 (6 bases). This CDR3 comprises 14 residues. Germline values: CDR1 SQVTM, CDR2 ANQGSEA. V lost 3 bases and J lost 2, with 14 bases in between. The chain's CDR3 is CSVDLGTGTYEQYF. The CDR3 bases are TGCAGCGTTGACCTGGGTACAGGGACCTACGAGCAGTACTTC.

This clonotype has a handful of counts. The CDR3 DNA is TGCAGTGCCGATCCCCTCGGGGGGACCGGGACTGGTGAGCAGTTCTTC. Translation: CSADPLGGTGTGEQFF. The chain combines TRBV20-1 with TRBJ2-1, with 7 nucleotides matching TRBD2. Germline values: CDR1 DFQATT, CDR2 SNEGSKA (reference sequence). The junction had 20 bases not matched to a gene; V was cut back by 6 bases and J by 9 bases. The CDR3 contains 16 residues.

The V gene is TRBV7-2, the J gene TRBJ2-1, with 7 bases identical to TRBD2. The CDR3 contains 15 residues. Germline loops: CDR1 SGHTA, CDR2 FQGNSA. V shed 1 base and J 5 bases; nucleotides not matched to a gene: 5. The CDR3 sequence is CASSLVASGHNEQFF. The CDR3 DNA is TGTGCCAGCAGCTTAGTCGCTAGCGGACACAATGAGCAGTTCTTC.

The chain is built from TRBV5-6 and TRBJ1-5; the D gene is possibly TRBD1 (6 bases). The V end lost 2 bases, the J end lost 4 bases, and 10 bases lay between the germline ends. Germline loops: CDR1 SGHDT, CDR2 YYEEEE. This CDR3 is 14 amino acids long. In DNA form, the CDR3 reads TGTGCCAGCAGCTTCAGGGGATCAAATCAGCCCCAGCATTTT. Amino acid sequence: CASSFRGSNQPQHF.

This clonotype showed up just once. V usage is TRBV29-1 and J usage is TRBJ2-1; no firm D call. The germline CDR1 and CDR2 sequences are SQVTM and ANQGSEA. The CDR3 totals 12 residues. The V gene lost 6 bases and the J gene lost 5 bases, with 11 bases spanning the gap. The CDR3 sequence: CSVQGRNNEQFF. For the CDR3, the DNA is TGCAGCGTCCAAGGCAGAAACAATGAGCAGTTCTTC.

The chain uses TRBV5-1 and TRBJ2-5, with 8 bases that match TRBD1. CDR3 size: 15 residues. Germline lookup yields CDR1 SGHRS and CDR2 YFSETQ. V gave up 0 bases and J gave up 5 bases; unmatched junction bases: 6. The CDR3 DNA reads as TGCGCCAGCAGCTTGGAACAGGGGGTTTGGGAGACCCAGTACTTC. Its protein product is CASSLEQGVWETQYF. Full variable domain (rest looked up from reference TRBV5-1 and TRBJ2-5): KAGVTQTPRYLIKTRGQQVTLSCSPISGHRSVSWYQQTPGQGLQFLFEYFSETQRNKGNFPGRFSGRQFSNSRSEMNVSTLELGDSALYLCASSLEQGVWETQYFGPGTRLLVL.

The chain joins TRBV2 to TRBJ2-1, with 7 bases identical to TRBD2. The CDR3 consists of 13 residues. Looked up from germline, CDR1 is SNHLY and CDR2 is FYNNEI. Trimming removed 3 bases from V and 15 bases from J; junction bases left unmatched: 11. Here the CDR3 DNA reads TGTGCCAGCAGTGAGGGACTTCGTCTAGCGGTGTTCTTC. Translated: CASSEGLRLAVFF. Complete variable domain (other parts from reference TRBV2 and TRBJ2-1): EPEVTQTPSHQVTQMGQEVILRCVPISNHLYFYWYRQILGQKVEFLVSFYNNEISEKSEIFDDQFSVERPDGSNFTLKIRSTKLEDSAMYFCASSEGLRLAVFFGPGTRLTVL.

This clonotype was seen more than once but under ten times. This chain joins TRBV19 and TRBJ1-4, with 7 bases lining up with TRBD1. Germline CDR1 reads LNHDA; CDR2 reads SQIVND (reference sequence). This CDR3 has 16 residues. The junction had 12 bases not matched to a gene; V was cut back by 3 bases and J by 8 bases. The CDR3 DNA sequence: TGTGCCAGTAGTATTCAATTGACAGGGATGGACGAAAAACTGTTTTTT. The encoded protein is CASSIQLTGMDEKLFF.

V gene TRBV24-1 combines with J gene TRBJ1-4; D is unclear. CDR1 and CDR2 (germline): KGHDR, SFDVKD. The CDR3 sequence is 12 residues long. V gave up 3 bases and J gave up 8 bases, with 6 bases separating them. CDR3 DNA: TGTGCCACCAGTGATACGGGGGAAAAACTGTTTTTT. Its translation is CATSDTGEKLFF.

V is TRBV7-2 and J is TRBJ2-5; D is ambiguous. The CDR3 is made up of 14 amino acids. With 6 bases removed from V and 1 base from J, the gap between germline ends came to 12 bases. Germline V CDR1 and CDR2: SGHTA, FQGNSA. CDR3 DNA sequence: TGTGCCAGCAGTTCCACCAGGACCCAAGAGACCCAGTACTTC. It encodes CASSSTRTQETQYF.

This clonotype was found a few times. V usage is TRBV24-1 and J usage is TRBJ1-1, with a weak D call TRBD1 (5 bases). The CDR3 consists of 15 residues. Trimming stripped 4 bases from V and 5 bases from J, with 16 bases between. Germline-derived CDR1 and CDR2 are KGHDR and SFDVKD. CDR3 nucleotides: TGTGCCACCAGTGAGGAGGGGCGATGGAGGACTGAAGCTTTCTTT. Residues: CATSEEGRWRTEAFF.

The chain couples TRBV2 to TRBJ2-4; 7 bases align to TRBD2. Unmatched junction bases numbered 11, after V lost 8 bases and J lost 7 bases. Germline CDR1 reads SNHLY; CDR2 reads FYNNEI. CDR3 size: 14 residues. The CDR3 DNA sequence: TGTGCCAGCTCCGAGGGAGGGGTTGAGAACATTCAGTACTTC. Translating it yields CASSEGGVENIQYF.